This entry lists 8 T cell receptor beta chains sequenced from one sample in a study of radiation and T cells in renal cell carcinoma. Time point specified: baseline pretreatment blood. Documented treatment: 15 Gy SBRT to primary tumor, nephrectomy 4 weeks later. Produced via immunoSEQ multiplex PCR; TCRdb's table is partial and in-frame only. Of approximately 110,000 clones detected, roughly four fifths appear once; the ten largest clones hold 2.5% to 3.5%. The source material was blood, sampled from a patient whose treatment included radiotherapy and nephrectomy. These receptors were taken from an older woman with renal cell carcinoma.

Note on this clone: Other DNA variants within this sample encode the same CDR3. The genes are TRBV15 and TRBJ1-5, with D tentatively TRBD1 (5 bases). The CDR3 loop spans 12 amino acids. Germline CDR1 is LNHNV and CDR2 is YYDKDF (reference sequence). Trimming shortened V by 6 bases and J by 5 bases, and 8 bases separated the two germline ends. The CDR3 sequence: CATRVGDQPQHF. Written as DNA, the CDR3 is TGTGCCACCAGAGTGGGGGATCAGCCCCAGCATTTT.

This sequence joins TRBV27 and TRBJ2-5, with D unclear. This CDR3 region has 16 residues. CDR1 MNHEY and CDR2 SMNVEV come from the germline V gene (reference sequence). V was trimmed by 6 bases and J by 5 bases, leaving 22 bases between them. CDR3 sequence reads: CASSPMSRALKETQYF. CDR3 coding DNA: TGTGCCAGCAGCCCCATGTCAAGGGCACTAAAGGAGACCCAGTACTTC.

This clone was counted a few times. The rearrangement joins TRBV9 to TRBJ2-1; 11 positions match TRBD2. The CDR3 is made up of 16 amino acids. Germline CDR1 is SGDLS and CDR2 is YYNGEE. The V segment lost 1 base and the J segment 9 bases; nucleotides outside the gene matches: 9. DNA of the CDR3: TGTGCCAGCAGCGTAACCATAGCGGGGGGGCCTGGTGAGCAGTTCTTC. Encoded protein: CASSVTIAGGPGEQFF.

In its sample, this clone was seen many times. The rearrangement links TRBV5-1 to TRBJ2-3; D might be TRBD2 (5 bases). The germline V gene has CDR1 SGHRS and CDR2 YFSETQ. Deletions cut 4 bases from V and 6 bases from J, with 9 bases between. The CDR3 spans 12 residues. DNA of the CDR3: TGCGCCAGCAGCGGGGAGTCCGATACGCAGTATTTT. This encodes CASSGESDTQYF.

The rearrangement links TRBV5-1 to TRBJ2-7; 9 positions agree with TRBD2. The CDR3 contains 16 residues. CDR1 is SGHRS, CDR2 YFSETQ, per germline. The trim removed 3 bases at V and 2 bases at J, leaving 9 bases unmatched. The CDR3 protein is CASSSRVGGRAYEQYF. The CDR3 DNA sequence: TGCGCCAGCAGCTCCCGGGTCGGCGGGAGGGCCTACGAGCAGTACTTC.

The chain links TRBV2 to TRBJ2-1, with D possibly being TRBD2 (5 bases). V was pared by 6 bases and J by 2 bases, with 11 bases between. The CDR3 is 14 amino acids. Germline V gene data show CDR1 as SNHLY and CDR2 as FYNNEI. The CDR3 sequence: CASSLLVTYNEQFF. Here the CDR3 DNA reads TGTGCCAGCAGCCTACTAGTCACCTACAATGAGCAGTTCTTC.

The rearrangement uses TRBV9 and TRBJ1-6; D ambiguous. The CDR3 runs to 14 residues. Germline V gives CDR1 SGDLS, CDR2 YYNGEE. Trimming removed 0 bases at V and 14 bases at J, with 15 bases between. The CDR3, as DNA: TGTGCCAGCAGCGTAGGCAAAGGCGCTCGGACCCTCCACTTT. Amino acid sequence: CASSVGKGARTLHF. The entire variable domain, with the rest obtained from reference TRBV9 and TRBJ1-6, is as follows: DSGVTQTPKHLITATGQRVTLRCSPRSGDLSVYWYQQSLDQGLQFLIQYYNGEERAKGNILERFSAQQFPDLHSELNLSSLELGDSALYFCASSVGKGARTLHFGNGTRLTVT.

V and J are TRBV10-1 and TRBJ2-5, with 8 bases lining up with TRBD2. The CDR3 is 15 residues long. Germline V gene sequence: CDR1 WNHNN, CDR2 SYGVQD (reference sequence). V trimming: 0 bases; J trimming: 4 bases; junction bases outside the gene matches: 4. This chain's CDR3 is CASSESGLGGETQYF. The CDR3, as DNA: TGCGCCAGCAGTGAGTCGGGACTAGGGGGAGAGACCCAGTACTTC.